These T cell receptor beta chains were read from a single sample in a study of cytomegalovirus exposure and HLA in healthy donors. The assay was immunoSEQ multiplex PCR, and TCRdb's table has in-frame clones only and misses some. This sample has fewer than 400,000 clones, with over 75% found just once. Sequencing used PBMCs. All receptors come from a man aged 30 to 45 in good health and CMV-seronegative. Both conserved end residues are part of each CDR3. A D gene is named only where the DNA matches it firmly. The size of a clone is reported for some rows only, either as once, few or many, or as a class for expanded clones.

d_call: .; j_call: TRBJ1-1; v_call: TRBV10-2; clone_size: .; cdr3_nt: TGCGCCAGCGGGGCTTCCATGAACACTGAAGCTTTCTTT; cdr3_aa: CASGASMNTEAFF
d_call: TRBD1; j_call: TRBJ1-3; v_call: TRBV18; clone_size: .; cdr3_nt: TGTGCCAGCTCACCCACAGGGGCCATCTCTGGAAACACCATATATTTT; cdr3_aa: CASSPTGAISGNTIYF
d_call: TRBD1; j_call: TRBJ1-4; v_call: TRBV6-5; clone_size: .; cdr3_nt: TGTGCCAGCAGTCGTTCAGGGGGCGCGGGTGAAAAACTGTTTTTT; cdr3_aa: CASSRSGGAGEKLFF
d_call: .; j_call: TRBJ2-5; v_call: TRBV18; clone_size: once; cdr3_nt: TGTGCCAGCTCACCAATGAGCGCGGAGACCCAGTACTTC; cdr3_aa: CASSPMSAETQYF
d_call: .; j_call: TRBJ1-1; v_call: TRBV6-1; clone_size: .; cdr3_nt: TGTGCCAGCAGTGAATCACGCAGGGAAGGAGCTTTCTTT; cdr3_aa: CASSESRREGAFF
d_call: .; j_call: TRBJ1-2; v_call: TRBV13; clone_size: .; cdr3_nt: TGTGCCAGCAGCCTTCGAGTGCAGGGCTATGGGTTTAACTATGGCTACACCTTC; cdr3_aa: CASSLRVQGYGFNYGYTF
d_call: .; j_call: TRBJ2-3; v_call: TRBV18; clone_size: .; cdr3_nt: TGTGCCAGCCGCGACAGGGACGGAGGGGATACGCAGTATTTT; cdr3_aa: CASRDRDGGDTQYF
d_call: TRBD1; j_call: TRBJ1-6; v_call: TRBV7-9; clone_size: .; cdr3_nt: TGTGCCAGCAGCTCCGGACAGGGACCACCCCTCCACTTT; cdr3_aa: CASSSGQGPPLHF
d_call: .; j_call: TRBJ1-5; v_call: TRBV10-2; clone_size: .; cdr3_nt: TGCGCCAGCATGGCCTCACAGGGCAATCAGCCCCAGCATTTT; cdr3_aa: CASMASQGNQPQHF
d_call: .; j_call: TRBJ2-7; v_call: TRBV7-9; clone_size: .; cdr3_nt: TGTGCCAGCAGCTTAAAGTCGGGTAGCATCTACGAGCAGTACTTC; cdr3_aa: CASSLKSGSIYEQYF
d_call: TRBD2; j_call: TRBJ2-1; v_call: TRBV10-3; clone_size: .; cdr3_nt: TGTGCCATCAGAAATCCACTGGCGGGGGAGAACTACAATGAGCAGTTCTTC; cdr3_aa: CAIRNPLAGENYNEQFF
d_call: .; j_call: TRBJ1-1; v_call: TRBV30; clone_size: .; cdr3_nt: TGTGCCTGGAACCTAGGGGCGAGTGAAGCTTTCTTT; cdr3_aa: CAWNLGASEAFF
d_call: TRBD1; j_call: TRBJ2-3; v_call: TRBV2; clone_size: .; cdr3_nt: TGTGCCAGCAACATACAACAGGGGAGCACAGATACGCAGTATTTT; cdr3_aa: CASNIQQGSTDTQYF
d_call: TRBD1; j_call: TRBJ2-2; v_call: TRBV19; clone_size: .; cdr3_nt: TGTGCCAGTAATCTACAGGGGGCTGCCGGGGAGCTGTTTTTT; cdr3_aa: CASNLQGAAGELFF
d_call: TRBD1; j_call: TRBJ1-2; v_call: TRBV5-6; clone_size: .; cdr3_nt: TGTGCCAGCAGCTTGCTTCTCGGGACAGGCTATGGCTACACCTTC; cdr3_aa: CASSLLLGTGYGYTF
d_call: TRBD2; j_call: TRBJ2-7; v_call: TRBV5-1; clone_size: .; cdr3_nt: TGCGCCAGCAGCCCACCCGAGAGTAGCGGGGGCTACGAGCAGTACTTC; cdr3_aa: CASSPPESSGGYEQYF
d_call: TRBD2; j_call: TRBJ2-2; v_call: TRBV6-4; clone_size: .; cdr3_nt: TGTGCCAGCAGTGTTTCTAGCGGGGGGCTGCACACCGGGGAGCTGTTTTTT; cdr3_aa: CASSVSSGGLHTGELFF
d_call: .; j_call: TRBJ1-6; v_call: TRBV4-1; clone_size: once; cdr3_nt: TGCGCCAGCAGCCAAGAAAGGCAGGCACGACCCCTCCACTTT; cdr3_aa: CASSQERQARPLHF
d_call: .; j_call: TRBJ2-3; v_call: TRBV20-1; clone_size: .; cdr3_nt: TGCAGTGCTTACAGGGACGATACGCAGTATTTT; cdr3_aa: CSAYRDDTQYF
d_call: TRBD1; j_call: TRBJ2-2; v_call: TRBV7-9; clone_size: few; cdr3_nt: TGTGCCAGCAGCGAAACAGGGGCCGGGGAGCTGTTTTTT; cdr3_aa: CASSETGAGELFF